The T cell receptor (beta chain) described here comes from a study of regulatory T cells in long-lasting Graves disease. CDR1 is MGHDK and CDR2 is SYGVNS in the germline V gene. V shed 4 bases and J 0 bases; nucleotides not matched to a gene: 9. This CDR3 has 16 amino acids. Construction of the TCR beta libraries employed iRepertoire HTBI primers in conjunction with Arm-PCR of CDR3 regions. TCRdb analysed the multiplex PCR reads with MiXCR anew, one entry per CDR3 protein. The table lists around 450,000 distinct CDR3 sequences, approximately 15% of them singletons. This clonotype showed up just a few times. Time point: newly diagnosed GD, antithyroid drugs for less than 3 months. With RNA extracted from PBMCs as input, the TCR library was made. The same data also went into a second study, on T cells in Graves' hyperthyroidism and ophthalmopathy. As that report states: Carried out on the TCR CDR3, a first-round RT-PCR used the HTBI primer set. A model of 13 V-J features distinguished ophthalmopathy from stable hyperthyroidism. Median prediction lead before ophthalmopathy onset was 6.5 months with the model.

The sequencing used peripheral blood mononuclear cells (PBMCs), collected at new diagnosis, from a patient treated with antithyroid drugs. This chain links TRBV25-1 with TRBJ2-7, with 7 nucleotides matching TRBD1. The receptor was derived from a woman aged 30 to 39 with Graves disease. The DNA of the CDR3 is TGTGCCAGCAGTGGCCGACCGGGACAGAGCTCCTACGAGCAGTACTTC. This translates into CASSGRPGQSSYEQYF.